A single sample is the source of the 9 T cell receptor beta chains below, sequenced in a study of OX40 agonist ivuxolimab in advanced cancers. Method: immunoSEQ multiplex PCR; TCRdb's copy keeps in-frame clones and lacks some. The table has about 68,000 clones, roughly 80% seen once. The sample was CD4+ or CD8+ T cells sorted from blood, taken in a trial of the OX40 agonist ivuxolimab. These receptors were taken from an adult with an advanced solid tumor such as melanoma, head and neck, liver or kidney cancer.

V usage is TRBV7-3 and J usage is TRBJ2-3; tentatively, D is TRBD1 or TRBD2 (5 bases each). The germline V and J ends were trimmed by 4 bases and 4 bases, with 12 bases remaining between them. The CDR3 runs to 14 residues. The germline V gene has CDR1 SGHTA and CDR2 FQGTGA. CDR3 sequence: CASSYGAEADTQYF. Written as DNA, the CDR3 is TGTGCCAGCAGCTACGGGGCCGAGGCAGATACGCAGTATTTT.

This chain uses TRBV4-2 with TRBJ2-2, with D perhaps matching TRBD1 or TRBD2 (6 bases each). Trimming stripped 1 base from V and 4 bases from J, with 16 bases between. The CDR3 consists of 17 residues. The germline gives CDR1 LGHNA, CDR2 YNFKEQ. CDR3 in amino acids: CASSQGGLAGLTGELFF. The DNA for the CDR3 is TGTGCCAGCAGCCAAGGGGGGCTGGCGGGGCTCACCGGGGAGCTGTTTTTT.

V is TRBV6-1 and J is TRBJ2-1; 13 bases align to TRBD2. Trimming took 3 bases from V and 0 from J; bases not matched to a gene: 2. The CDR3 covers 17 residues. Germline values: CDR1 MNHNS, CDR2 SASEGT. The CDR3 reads CASSETSGRSSYNEQFF. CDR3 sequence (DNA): TGTGCCAGCAGTGAGACTAGCGGGAGGAGCTCCTACAATGAGCAGTTCTTC.

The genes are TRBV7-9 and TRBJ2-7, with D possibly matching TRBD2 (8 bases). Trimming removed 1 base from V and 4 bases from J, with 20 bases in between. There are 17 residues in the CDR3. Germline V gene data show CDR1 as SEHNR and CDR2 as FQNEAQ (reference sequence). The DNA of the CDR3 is TGTGCCAGCAGCTTAGGGCCCCCGGGGGGGACAGTATACGAGCAGTACTTC. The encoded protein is CASSLGPPGGTVYEQYF.

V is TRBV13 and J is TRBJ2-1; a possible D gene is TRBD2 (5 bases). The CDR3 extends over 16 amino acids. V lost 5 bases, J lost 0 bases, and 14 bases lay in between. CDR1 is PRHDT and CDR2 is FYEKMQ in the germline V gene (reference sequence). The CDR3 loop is CASSPSDLSSYNEQFF. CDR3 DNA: TGTGCCAGCAGCCCGTCGGACTTGTCCTCCTACAATGAGCAGTTCTTC.

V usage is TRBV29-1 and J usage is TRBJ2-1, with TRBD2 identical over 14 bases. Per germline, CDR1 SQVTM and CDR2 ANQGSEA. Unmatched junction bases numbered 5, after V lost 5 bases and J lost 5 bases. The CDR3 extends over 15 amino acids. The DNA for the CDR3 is TGCAGCGTTACGACTAGCGGGAGGGCCGACAATGAGCAGTTCTTC. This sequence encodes CSVTTSGRADNEQFF.

CDR3 in amino acids: CASSQDNSGFTYEQYF. CDR3 sequence (DNA): TGCGCCAGCAGCCAAGATAACAGCGGGTTCACCTACGAGCAGTACTTC. This sequence joins TRBV4-1 and TRBJ2-5, with a weak D call TRBD2 (6 bases). The DNA end lines up better with TRBJ2-7; the J call may be wrong. The CDR3 sequence is 16 residues long. The V gene's germline CDR1 is MGHRA and CDR2 YSYEKL.

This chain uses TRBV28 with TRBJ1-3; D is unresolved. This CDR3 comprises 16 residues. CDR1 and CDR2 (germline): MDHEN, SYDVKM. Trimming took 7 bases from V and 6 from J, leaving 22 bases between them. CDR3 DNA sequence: TGTGCCAGCACTCTTACCCCTGAGCTGGCGGCAAACACCATATATTTT. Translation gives CASTLTPELAANTIYF.

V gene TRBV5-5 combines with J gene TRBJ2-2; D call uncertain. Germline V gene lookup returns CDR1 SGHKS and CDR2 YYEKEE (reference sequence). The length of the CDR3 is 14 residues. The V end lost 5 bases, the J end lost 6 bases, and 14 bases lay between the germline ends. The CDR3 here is CASRYPSSSGELFF. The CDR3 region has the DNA TGTGCCAGCAGATACCCCAGTTCCTCCGGGGAGCTGTTTTTT. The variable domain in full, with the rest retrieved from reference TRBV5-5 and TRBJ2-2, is DAGVTQSPTHLIKTRGQQVTLRCSPISGHKSVSWYQQVLGQGPQFIFQYYEKEERGRGNFPDRFSARQFPNYSSELNVNALLLGDSALYLCASRYPSSSGELFFGEGSRLTVL.